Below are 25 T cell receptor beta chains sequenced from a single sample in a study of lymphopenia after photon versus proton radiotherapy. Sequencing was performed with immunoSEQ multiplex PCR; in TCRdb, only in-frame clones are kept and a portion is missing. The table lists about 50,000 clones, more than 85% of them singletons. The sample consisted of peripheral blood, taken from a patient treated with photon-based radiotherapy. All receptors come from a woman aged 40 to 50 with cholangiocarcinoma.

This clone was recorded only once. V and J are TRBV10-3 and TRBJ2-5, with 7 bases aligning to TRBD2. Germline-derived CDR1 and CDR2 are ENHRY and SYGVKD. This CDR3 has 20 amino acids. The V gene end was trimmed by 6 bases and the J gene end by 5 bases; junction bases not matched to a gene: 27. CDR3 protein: CAISPKAGAPGAGFGETQYF. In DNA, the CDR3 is TGTGCCATCAGCCCAAAGGCCGGGGCCCCGGGAGCGGGGTTCGGGGAGACCCAGTACTTC.

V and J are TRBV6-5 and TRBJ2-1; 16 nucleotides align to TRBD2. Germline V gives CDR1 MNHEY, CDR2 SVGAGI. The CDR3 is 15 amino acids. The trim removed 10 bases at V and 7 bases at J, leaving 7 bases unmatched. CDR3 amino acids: CATEPGLAGGNEQFF. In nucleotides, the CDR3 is TGTGCCACCGAACCGGGACTAGCGGGGGGGAATGAGCAGTTCTTC.

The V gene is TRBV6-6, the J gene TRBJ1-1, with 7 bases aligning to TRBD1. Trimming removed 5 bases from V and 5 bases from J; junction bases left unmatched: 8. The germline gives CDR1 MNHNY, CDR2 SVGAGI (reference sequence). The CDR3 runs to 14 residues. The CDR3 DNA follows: TGTGCCAGCAGTCCCAGGGGGAGCGGGACTGAAGCTTTCTTT. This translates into CASSPRGSGTEAFF.

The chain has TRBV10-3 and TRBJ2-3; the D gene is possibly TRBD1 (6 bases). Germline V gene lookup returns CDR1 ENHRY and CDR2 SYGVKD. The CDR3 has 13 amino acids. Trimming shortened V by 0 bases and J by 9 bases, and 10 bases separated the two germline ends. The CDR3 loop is CAISESQGNTQYF. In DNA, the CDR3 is TGTGCCATCAGTGAGTCGCAGGGGAACACGCAGTATTTT.

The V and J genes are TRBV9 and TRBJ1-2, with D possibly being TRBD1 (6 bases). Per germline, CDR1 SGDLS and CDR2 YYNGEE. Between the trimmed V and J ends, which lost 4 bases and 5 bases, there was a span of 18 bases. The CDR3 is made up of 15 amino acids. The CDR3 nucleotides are TGTGCCAGCAGCCCATATGGGGGGGGCGCGTATGGCTACACCTTC. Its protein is CASSPYGGGAYGYTF.

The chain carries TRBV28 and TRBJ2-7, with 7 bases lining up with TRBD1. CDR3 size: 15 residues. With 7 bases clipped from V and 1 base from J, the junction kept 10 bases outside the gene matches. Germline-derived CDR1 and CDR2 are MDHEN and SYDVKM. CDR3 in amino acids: CASTLDRAGSYEQYF. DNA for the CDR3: TGTGCCAGCACCCTTGACAGGGCAGGTTCCTACGAGCAGTACTTC.

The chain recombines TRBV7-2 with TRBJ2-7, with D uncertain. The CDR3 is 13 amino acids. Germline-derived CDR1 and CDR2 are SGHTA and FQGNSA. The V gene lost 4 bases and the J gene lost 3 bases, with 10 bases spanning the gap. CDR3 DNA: TGTGCCAGCAGCTCACCCACTTACTACGAGCAGTACTTC. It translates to CASSSPTYYEQYF.

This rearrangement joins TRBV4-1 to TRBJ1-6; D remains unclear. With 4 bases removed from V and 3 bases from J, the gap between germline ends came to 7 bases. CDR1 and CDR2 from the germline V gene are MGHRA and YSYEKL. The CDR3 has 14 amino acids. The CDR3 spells CASSLGLYNSPLHF. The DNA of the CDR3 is TGCGCCAGCAGCCTTGGCCTCTATAATTCACCCCTCCACTTT.

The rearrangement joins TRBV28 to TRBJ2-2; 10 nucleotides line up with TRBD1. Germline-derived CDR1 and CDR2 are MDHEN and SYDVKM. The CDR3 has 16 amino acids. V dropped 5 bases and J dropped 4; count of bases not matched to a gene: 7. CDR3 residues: CASSGWTGGITGELFF. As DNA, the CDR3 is TGTGCCAGCAGTGGGTGGACAGGGGGAATCACCGGGGAGCTGTTTTTT.

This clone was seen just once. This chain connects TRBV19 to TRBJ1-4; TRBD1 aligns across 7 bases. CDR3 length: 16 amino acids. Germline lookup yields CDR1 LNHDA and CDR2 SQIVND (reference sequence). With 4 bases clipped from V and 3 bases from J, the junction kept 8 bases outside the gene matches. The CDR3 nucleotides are TGTGCCAGTAGTAAGGCCAGGACAGGCCCTAATGAAAAACTGTTTTTT. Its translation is CASSKARTGPNEKLFF.

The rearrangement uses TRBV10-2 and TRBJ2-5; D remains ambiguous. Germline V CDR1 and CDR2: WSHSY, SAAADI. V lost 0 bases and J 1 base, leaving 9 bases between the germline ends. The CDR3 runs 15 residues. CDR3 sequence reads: CASSESGIAQETQYF. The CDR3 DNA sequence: TGCGCCAGCAGTGAGTCAGGGATCGCCCAAGAGACCCAGTACTTC.

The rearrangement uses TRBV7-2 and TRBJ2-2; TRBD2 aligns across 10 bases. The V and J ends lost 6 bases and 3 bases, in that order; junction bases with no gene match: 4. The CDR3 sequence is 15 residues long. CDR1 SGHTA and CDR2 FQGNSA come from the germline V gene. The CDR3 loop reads CASRLAGVHTGELFF. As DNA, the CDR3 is TGTGCCAGCAGGCTAGCGGGAGTGCACACCGGGGAGCTGTTTTTT. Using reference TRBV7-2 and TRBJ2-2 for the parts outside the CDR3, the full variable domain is GAGVSQSPSNKVTEKGKDVELRCDPISGHTALYWYRQSLGQGLEFLIYFQGNSAPDKSGLPSDRFSAERTGGSVSTLTIQRTQQEDSAVYLCASRLAGVHTGELFFGEGSRLTVL.

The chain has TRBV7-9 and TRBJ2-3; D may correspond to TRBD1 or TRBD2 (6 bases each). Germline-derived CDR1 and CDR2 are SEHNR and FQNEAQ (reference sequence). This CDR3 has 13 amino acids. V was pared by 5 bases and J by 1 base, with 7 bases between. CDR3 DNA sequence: TGTGCCAGCAGCAGGGGGGGCACAGATACGCAGTATTTT. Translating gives CASSRGGTDTQYF.

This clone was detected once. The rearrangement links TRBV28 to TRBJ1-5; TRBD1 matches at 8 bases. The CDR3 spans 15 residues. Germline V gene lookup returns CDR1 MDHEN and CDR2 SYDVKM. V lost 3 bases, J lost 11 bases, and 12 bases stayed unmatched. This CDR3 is CASSLSQGAGGSQHF. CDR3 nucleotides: TGTGCCAGCAGTTTGTCCCAGGGGGCCGGTGGGTCCCAGCATTTT.

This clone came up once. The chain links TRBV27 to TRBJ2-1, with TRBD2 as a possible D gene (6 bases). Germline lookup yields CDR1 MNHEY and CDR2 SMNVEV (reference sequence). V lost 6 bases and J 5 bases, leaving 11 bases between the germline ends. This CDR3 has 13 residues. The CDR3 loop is CASRDSGNNEQFF. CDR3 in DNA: TGTGCCAGCAGGGATAGCGGAAACAATGAGCAGTTCTTC.

The CDR3 sequence is CASSEYTSTGQETQYF. DNA for the CDR3: TGCGCCAGCAGTGAGTACACTTCGACAGGCCAAGAGACCCAGTACTTC. The chain couples TRBV10-1 to TRBJ2-5; possibly TRBD1 for D (6 bases). Looked up from germline, CDR1 is WNHNN and CDR2 is SYGVQD (reference sequence). The CDR3 is made up of 16 amino acids. The V and J ends lost 1 base and 1 base respectively, with 13 bases between them.

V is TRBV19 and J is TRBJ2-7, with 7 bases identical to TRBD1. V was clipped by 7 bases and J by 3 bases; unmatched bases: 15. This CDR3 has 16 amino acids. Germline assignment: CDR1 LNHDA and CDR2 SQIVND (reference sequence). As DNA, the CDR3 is TGTGCCAGTAAGCGCCCCAGGGACAGACTACTCTACGAGCAGTACTTC. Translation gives CASKRPRDRLLYEQYF. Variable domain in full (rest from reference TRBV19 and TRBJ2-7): DGGITQSPKYLFRKEGQNVTLSCEQNLNHDAMYWYRQDPGQGLRLIYYSQIVNDFQKGDIAEGYSVSREKKESFPLTVTSAQKNPTAFYLCASKRPRDRLLYEQYFGPGTRLTVT.

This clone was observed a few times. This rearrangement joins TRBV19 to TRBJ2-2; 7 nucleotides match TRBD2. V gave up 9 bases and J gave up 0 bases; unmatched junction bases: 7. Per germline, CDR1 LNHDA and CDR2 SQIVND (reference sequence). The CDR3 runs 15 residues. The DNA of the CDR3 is TGTGCCAGCCACCCGGGAGGAGCGAACACCGGGGAGCTGTTTTTT. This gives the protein CASHPGGANTGELFF.

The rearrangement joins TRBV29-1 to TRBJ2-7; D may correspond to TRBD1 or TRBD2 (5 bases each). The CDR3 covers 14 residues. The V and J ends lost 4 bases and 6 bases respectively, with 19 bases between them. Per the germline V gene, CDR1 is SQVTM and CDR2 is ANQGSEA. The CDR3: CSVGGAGPLSEQYF. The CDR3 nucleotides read TGCAGCGTTGGAGGGGCGGGCCCTTTAAGCGAGCAGTACTTC.

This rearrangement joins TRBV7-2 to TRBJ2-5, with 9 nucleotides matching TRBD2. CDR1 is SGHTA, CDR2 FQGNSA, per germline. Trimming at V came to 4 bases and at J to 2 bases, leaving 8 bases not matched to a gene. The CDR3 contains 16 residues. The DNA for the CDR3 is TGTGCCAGCAGCTCCCCCGGGACTAGCTTACAAGAGACCCAGTACTTC. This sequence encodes CASSSPGTSLQETQYF.

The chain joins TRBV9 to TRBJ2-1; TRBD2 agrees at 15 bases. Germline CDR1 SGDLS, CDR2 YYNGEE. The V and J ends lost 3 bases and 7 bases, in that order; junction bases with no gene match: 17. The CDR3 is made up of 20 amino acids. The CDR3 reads CASSARREAGTSGRLNEQFF. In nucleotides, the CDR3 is TGTGCCAGCAGCGCACGACGGGAAGCCGGGACTAGCGGGAGGTTGAATGAGCAGTTCTTC.

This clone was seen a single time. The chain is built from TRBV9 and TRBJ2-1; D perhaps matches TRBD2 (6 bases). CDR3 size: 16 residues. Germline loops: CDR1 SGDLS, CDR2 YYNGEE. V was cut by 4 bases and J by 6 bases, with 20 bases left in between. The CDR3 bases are TGTGCCAGCAGCCCCAGTTGGGGGGATAGCGCCAATGAGCAGTTCTTC. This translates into CASSPSWGDSANEQFF.

For the CDR3, the DNA is TGTGCCAGCAGCACAAGTGGACAGAAGAACACTGAAGCTTTCTTT. Its protein is CASSTSGQKNTEAFF. The chain couples TRBV11-2 to TRBJ1-1; the D gene is possibly TRBD1 (6 bases). V lost 5 bases to trimming and J lost 1 base, with 14 bases between them. The CDR3 runs to 15 residues. Germline CDR1 is SGHAT and CDR2 is FQNNGV.

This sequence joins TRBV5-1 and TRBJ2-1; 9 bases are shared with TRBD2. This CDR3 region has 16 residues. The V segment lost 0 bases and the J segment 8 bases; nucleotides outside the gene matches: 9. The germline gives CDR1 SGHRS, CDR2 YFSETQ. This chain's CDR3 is CASSLVRGRALDEQFF. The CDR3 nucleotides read TGCGCCAGCAGCTTGGTTCGCGGGAGGGCCCTGGATGAGCAGTTCTTC.

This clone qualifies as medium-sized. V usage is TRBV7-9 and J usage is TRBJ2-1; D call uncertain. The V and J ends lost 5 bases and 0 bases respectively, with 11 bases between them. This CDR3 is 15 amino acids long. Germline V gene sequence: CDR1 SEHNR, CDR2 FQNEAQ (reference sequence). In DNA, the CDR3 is TGTGCCAGCAGCCATGAACGGAGCTCCTACAATGAGCAGTTCTTC. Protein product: CASSHERSSYNEQFF.